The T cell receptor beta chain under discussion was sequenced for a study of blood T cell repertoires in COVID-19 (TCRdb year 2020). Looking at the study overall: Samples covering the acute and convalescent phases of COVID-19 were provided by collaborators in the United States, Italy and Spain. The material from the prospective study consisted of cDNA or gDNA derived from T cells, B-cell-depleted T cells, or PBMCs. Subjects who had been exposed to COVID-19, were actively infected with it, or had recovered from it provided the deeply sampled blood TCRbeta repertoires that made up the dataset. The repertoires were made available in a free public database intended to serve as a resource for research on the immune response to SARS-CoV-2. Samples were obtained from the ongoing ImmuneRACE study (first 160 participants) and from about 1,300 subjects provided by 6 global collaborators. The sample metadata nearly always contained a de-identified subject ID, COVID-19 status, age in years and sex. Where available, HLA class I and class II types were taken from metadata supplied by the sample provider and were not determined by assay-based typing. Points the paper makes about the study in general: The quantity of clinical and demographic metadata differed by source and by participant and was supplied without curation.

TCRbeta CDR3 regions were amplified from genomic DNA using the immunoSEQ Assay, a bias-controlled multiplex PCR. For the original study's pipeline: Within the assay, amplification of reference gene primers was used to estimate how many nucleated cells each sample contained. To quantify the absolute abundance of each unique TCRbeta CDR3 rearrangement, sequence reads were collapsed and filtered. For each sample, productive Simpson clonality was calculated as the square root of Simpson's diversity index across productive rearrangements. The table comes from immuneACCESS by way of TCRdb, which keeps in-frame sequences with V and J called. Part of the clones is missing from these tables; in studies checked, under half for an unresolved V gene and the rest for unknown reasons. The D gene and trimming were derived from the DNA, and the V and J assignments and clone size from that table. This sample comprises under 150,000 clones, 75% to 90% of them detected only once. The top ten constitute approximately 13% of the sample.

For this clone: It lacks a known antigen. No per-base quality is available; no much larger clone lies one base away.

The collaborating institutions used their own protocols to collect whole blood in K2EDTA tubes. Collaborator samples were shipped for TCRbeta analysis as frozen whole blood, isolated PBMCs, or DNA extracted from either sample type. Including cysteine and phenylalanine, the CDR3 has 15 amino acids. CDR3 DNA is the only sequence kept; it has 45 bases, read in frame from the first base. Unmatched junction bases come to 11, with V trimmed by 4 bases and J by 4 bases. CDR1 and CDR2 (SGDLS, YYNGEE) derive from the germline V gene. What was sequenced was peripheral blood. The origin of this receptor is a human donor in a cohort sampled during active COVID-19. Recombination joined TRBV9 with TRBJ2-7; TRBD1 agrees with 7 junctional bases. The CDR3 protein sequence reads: CASSPLGTDTYEQYF. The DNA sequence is TGTGCCAGCAGCCCCCTCGGGACAGATACTTACGAGCAGTACTTC.